The 32 T cell receptor beta chains presented below share a single source sample, sequenced in a study of response to subunit inactivated influenza vaccine. In TCRdb, the RT-PCR reads were re-called with MiXCR into one record per CDR3 protein. The repertoire holds under 850,000 distinct CDR3 sequences, with 15% to 20% as singletons. The sample in question was PBMCs from blood, obtained around 5 days after vaccination. The receptors originated from a man between 45 and 60 years old who received an inactivated influenza vaccine.

This chain uses TRBV10-3 with TRBJ2-5; possibly TRBD2 for D (5 bases). The end of the DNA fits TRBJ2-1 better, so the J call may be wrong. The CDR3 totals 14 residues. Germline CDR1 reads ENHRY; CDR2 reads SYGVKD. In nucleotides, the CDR3 is TGTGCCATCAGTGAGTCGGCGGGCCAAGAGACCCAGTTCTTC. Amino acids: CAISESAGQETQFF.

This clonotype appeared many times. This rearrangement joins TRBV12-3 or TRBV12-4 to TRBJ1-5; D is unclear. Between the trimmed V and J ends, which lost 4 bases and 4 bases, there was a span of 17 bases. This CDR3 comprises 16 residues. CDR3 region: CASSSPTVRENQPQHF. CDR3 sequence (DNA): TGTGCCAGCAGTTCTCCTACGGTGAGGGAGAATCAGCCCCAGCATTTT.

This clonotype was seen only a few times. The rearrangement links TRBV10-3 to TRBJ2-3, with a weak D call TRBD2 (6 bases). In germline, CDR1 is ENHRY, CDR2 SYGVKD. The CDR3 is made up of 14 amino acids. Trimming removed 3 bases at V and 3 bases at J, with 10 bases between. CDR3 nucleotide sequence: TGTGCCATCAGTGAAAGACTAGGTACAGATACGCAGTATTTT. It is translated as CAISERLGTDTQYF.

The chain couples TRBV5-6 to TRBJ2-7; 8 nucleotides align to TRBD1. This CDR3 has 16 amino acids. The germline gives CDR1 SGHDT, CDR2 YYEEEE. With V trimmed by 3 bases and J by 2 bases, 10 bases remained unmatched. The CDR3 here is CASSWNHRGLPYEQYF. In DNA, the CDR3 is TGTGCCAGCAGCTGGAACCACAGGGGGTTACCCTACGAGCAGTACTTC.

The chain combines TRBV6-2 or TRBV6-3 with TRBJ2-7, with 8 bases fitting TRBD2. V dropped 5 bases and J dropped 7; count of bases not matched to a gene: 22. From germline, CDR1 is MNHEY and CDR2 SVGEGT. CDR3 length equals 18 residues. DNA of the CDR3: TGTGCCAGCAGTCCCGGCCTCCTGAAACTAGCGGCCCCACTTGAGCAGTACTTC. Its protein product is CASSPGLLKLAAPLEQYF.

This chain links TRBV9 with TRBJ2-1; 9 bases match TRBD2. V gave up 4 bases and J gave up 6 bases; unmatched junction bases: 11. CDR1 and CDR2 from the germline V gene are SGDLS and YYNGEE. There are 16 residues in the CDR3. Here the CDR3 reads CASSSSVLAGFNEQFF. The CDR3, as DNA: TGTGCCAGCAGCTCCTCGGTTCTAGCGGGATTCAATGAGCAGTTCTTC.

The rearrangement joins TRBV6-2 or TRBV6-3 to TRBJ1-1; D not resolved. Germline CDR1 is MNHEY and CDR2 is SVGEGT. The CDR3 is 12 amino acids. V lost 7 bases, J lost 1 base, and 7 bases lay in between. CDR3 amino acids: CASTLGNTEAFF. CDR3 DNA: TGTGCCAGCACCTTAGGGAACACTGAAGCTTTCTTT.

This clonotype was detected a few times. The chain has TRBV20-1 and TRBJ2-3, with 9 bases fitting TRBD2. CDR1 and CDR2 (germline): DFQATT, SNEGSKA (reference sequence). The CDR3 extends over 16 amino acids. The V gene end was trimmed by 4 bases and the J gene end by 3 bases; junction bases not matched to a gene: 11. The CDR3 bases are TGCAGTGCTACAGGCATAGCGGGAGTTAGGACAGATACGCAGTATTTT. Translated: CSATGIAGVRTDTQYF.

V is TRBV30 and J is TRBJ1-3; D is perhaps TRBD1 (6 bases). The CDR3 totals 15 residues. The germline CDR1 and CDR2 sequences are GTSNPN and SVGIG (reference sequence). Trimming removed 2 bases at V and 2 bases at J, with 13 bases between. As DNA, the CDR3 is TGTGCCTGGAGTACAAAACAGGGAACTGGAAACACCATATATTTT. Its translation is CAWSTKQGTGNTIYF.

This clonotype occurred a few times. The chain links TRBV15 to TRBJ2-3; perhaps TRBD1 as D (5 bases). The V end was cut by 0 bases, the J end by 0 bases, with 16 bases between. The length of the CDR3 is 18 residues. The V gene's germline CDR1 is LNHNV and CDR2 YYDKDF (reference sequence). Here the CDR3 DNA reads TGTGCCACCAGCAGAGAACTCCTCCTGACAGCTAGCACAGATACGCAGTATTTT. Its translation: CATSRELLLTASTDTQYF. Looking up the rest from reference TRBV15 and TRBJ2-3 gives the full variable domain: DAMVIQNPRYQVTQFGKPVTLSCSQTLNHNVMYWYQQKSSQAPKLLFHYYDKDFNNEADTPDNFQSRRPNTSFCFLDIRSPGLGDTAMYLCATSRELLLTASTDTQYFGPGTRLTVL.

As for this clonotype: A junction boundary mismatches the germline segment, possibly from a read error. V and J are TRBV12-3 or TRBV12-4 and TRBJ2-7; D perhaps matches TRBD1 (5 bases). The CDR3 runs to 12 residues. The CDR3 nucleotides read TGTACCAGCAGTGCCGACAGCTACGAGCAGTACTTC. Translating it yields CTSSADSYEQYF.

This clonotype was detected many times. V is TRBV29-1 and J is TRBJ2-3; 13 nucleotides match TRBD2. V trimming: 6 bases; J trimming: 4 bases; junction bases outside the gene matches: 4. Germline CDR1 SQVTM, CDR2 ANQGSEA. The CDR3 spans 14 residues. The DNA of the CDR3 is TGCAGCGTCGTAGGGACTAGCGGGGCAGATACGCAGTATTTT. Its protein is CSVVGTSGADTQYF.

This chain links TRBV4-1 with TRBJ1-5, with D hard to call. V was trimmed by 3 bases and J by 4 bases, leaving 13 bases between them. Germline-derived CDR1 and CDR2 are MGHRA and YSYEKL. This CDR3 spans 15 amino acids. The CDR3 loop reads CASSHPGSANQPQHF. The CDR3 nucleotides are TGCGCCAGCAGCCATCCGGGGTCGGCTAATCAGCCCCAGCATTTT.

J is TRBJ2-5 and V is TRBV11-3, with 7 bases that match TRBD1. J gave up 2 bases and V 10 bases, and 22 bases lay outside the gene matches. The germline gives CDR1 SGHNT, CDR2 YENEEA. The CDR3 runs to 18 residues. CDR3: CATPQGPLRGCRQETQYF. DNA of the CDR3: TGTGCCACCCCGCAGGGGCCCCTCAGGGGGTGCAGACAAGAGACCCAGTACTTC.

This sequence joins TRBV29-1 and TRBJ2-2; D is undetermined. The CDR3 is made up of 12 amino acids. Trimming took 4 bases from V and 4 from J, leaving 7 bases between them. Looked up from germline, CDR1 is SQVTM and CDR2 is ANQGSEA. The CDR3, as DNA: TGCAGCGTTGTAGAAGCCACCGGGGAGCTGTTTTTT. Protein sequence: CSVVEATGELFF.

The table lists this clonotype with many counts. The gene calls are TRBV12-3 or TRBV12-4 and TRBJ2-3, with a possible D match to TRBD1 (6 bases). Trimming shortened V by 7 bases and J by 3 bases, and 17 bases separated the two germline ends. The CDR3 sequence is 15 residues long. CDR3 sequence (DNA): TGTGCCAGCAAGGGACAAGGGCAGCGAACAGATACGCAGTATTTT. It codes for CASKGQGQRTDTQYF.

The V and J genes are TRBV7-2 and TRBJ2-5; D may be TRBD1 or TRBD2 (5 bases each). Trimming left V 6 bases short and J 5 bases short, with 16 bases between. CDR1 SGHTA and CDR2 FQGNSA come from the germline V gene. The CDR3 contains 14 residues. The DNA of the CDR3 is TGTGCCAGCAGAGGGCGGGTCTGGGGGGAGACCCAGTACTTC. It encodes CASRGRVWGETQYF.

The V and J genes are TRBV20-1 and TRBJ2-1; possibly TRBD2 for D (6 bases). The CDR3 is made up of 15 amino acids. Germline loops: CDR1 DFQATT, CDR2 SNEGSKA (reference sequence). V was cut by 1 base and J by 6 bases, with 16 bases left in between. Here the CDR3 reads CSARGQPGAGNEQFF. The CDR3 DNA reads TGCAGTGCTAGAGGTCAGCCGGGAGCGGGCAATGAGCAGTTCTTC.

A few counts support this clonotype. The gene calls are TRBV7-8 and TRBJ2-1, with D hard to call. Germline lookup yields CDR1 SGHVS and CDR2 FQNEAQ. The CDR3 runs to 19 residues. V was cut by 1 base and J by 0 bases, with 19 bases left in between. The CDR3: CASSLERVPRPSSYNEQFF. The CDR3 DNA reads TGTGCCAGCAGCTTAGAACGTGTCCCCAGACCGAGCTCCTACAATGAGCAGTTCTTC. Variable domain in full (rest from reference TRBV7-8 and TRBJ2-1): GAGVSQSPRYKVAKRGQDVALRCDPISGHVSLFWYQQALGQGPEFLTYFQNEAQLDKSGLPSDRFFAERPEGSVSTLKIQRTQQEDSAVYLCASSLERVPRPSSYNEQFFGPGTRLTVL.

The chain has TRBV6-5 and TRBJ1-5; D is ambiguous. This CDR3 spans 18 amino acids. V was pared by 0 bases and J by 0 bases, with 15 bases between. Germline loops: CDR1 MNHEY, CDR2 SVGAGI. In DNA, the CDR3 is TGTGCCAGCAGTTACTCGAGTCGCGCAGAGTATAGCAATCAGCCCCAGCATTTT. Amino acid sequence: CASSYSSRAEYSNQPQHF.

In its sample, this clonotype was seen many times. The rearrangement links TRBV6-5 to TRBJ2-1; 10 bases fit TRBD1. Per the germline V gene, CDR1 is MNHEY and CDR2 is SVGAGI. CDR3 length: 13 amino acids. After removal of 4 bases from V and 8 bases from J, the junction contained 2 bases not matched to a gene. The CDR3 sequence is CASSSTGGYEQFF. CDR3 nucleotides: TGTGCCAGCAGTTCGACAGGGGGCTATGAGCAGTTCTTC.

The chain has TRBV18 and TRBJ2-2, with TRBD1 as a possible D gene (6 bases). This CDR3 spans 15 amino acids. The V gene lost 6 bases and the J gene lost 2 bases, with 13 bases spanning the gap. Germline V CDR1 and CDR2: KGHSH, LQKENI. The CDR3 spells CASSTARGNTGELFF. As DNA, the CDR3 is TGTGCCAGCTCTACGGCCAGGGGAAACACCGGGGAGCTGTTTTTT.

The V call is TRBV28, the J call TRBJ2-1; possibly TRBD1 or TRBD2 for D (6 bases each). CDR3 length: 15 residues. Trimming took off 5 bases at V and 5 bases at J, with 16 bases between the two ends. Looked up from germline, CDR1 is MDHEN and CDR2 is SYDVKM. The CDR3 sequence: CASSGWGAANNEQFF. The CDR3, as DNA: TGTGCCAGCAGTGGTTGGGGGGCCGCAAACAATGAGCAGTTCTTC.

This clonotype has more than one count but fewer than ten. V and J are TRBV29-1 and TRBJ2-5; 8 bases line up with TRBD1. The ends lost 2 bases at V and 4 bases at J; junction bases unmatched: 9. The CDR3 loop spans 15 amino acids. CDR1 SQVTM and CDR2 ANQGSEA come from the germline V gene. The CDR3 here is CSVERVQGARETQYF. The CDR3 nucleotides read TGCAGCGTTGAAAGGGTTCAGGGGGCCCGAGAGACCCAGTACTTC.

The chain has TRBV6-5 and TRBJ1-3; TRBD1 matches 9 bases. The trim removed 2 bases at V and 0 bases at J, leaving 2 bases unmatched. The CDR3 runs 16 residues. Germline CDR1 reads MNHEY; CDR2 reads SVGAGI. The CDR3 protein is CASSYGTGSSGNTIYF. In DNA form, the CDR3 reads TGTGCCAGCAGTTACGGGACAGGGTCCTCTGGAAACACCATATATTTT.

The V gene is TRBV7-9, the J gene TRBJ1-1, with 7 bases that match TRBD1. The CDR3 has 14 amino acids. The V segment lost 5 bases and the J segment 1 base; nucleotides outside the gene matches: 4. Germline V gives CDR1 SEHNR, CDR2 FQNEAQ (reference sequence). The CDR3 loop reads CASSIHRGNTEAFF. The CDR3 DNA is TGTGCCAGCAGCATACACAGGGGGAACACTGAAGCTTTCTTT.

The rearrangement joins TRBV27 to TRBJ2-3; no definite D call. Trimming took off 0 bases at V and 2 bases at J, with 9 bases between the two ends. CDR3 size: 15 residues. Germline V gene data show CDR1 as MNHEY and CDR2 as SMNVEV (reference sequence). The CDR3 region has the DNA TGTGCCAGCAGTTTATCGAGCCTTTACACAGATACGCAGTATTTT. Amino acids: CASSLSSLYTDTQYF.

The genes are TRBV7-2 and TRBJ2-2; D might be TRBD1 or TRBD2, each matching 7 bases. The germline gives CDR1 SGHTA, CDR2 FQGNSA. V was trimmed by 8 bases and J by 4 bases, leaving 17 bases between them. The CDR3 is 15 amino acids. DNA of the CDR3: TGTGCCAGCGGCTACAGGGGAGGGGCCACCGGGGAGCTGTTTTTT. It specifies CASGYRGGATGELFF.

The genes are TRBV4-2 and TRBJ2-3; D ambiguous. There are 17 residues in the CDR3. CDR1 is LGHNA, CDR2 YNFKEQ, per germline. Trimming took 4 bases from V and 0 from J, leaving 17 bases between them. The CDR3 DNA reads TGTGCCAGCAGCCCCTTAGAGGTGGGGAAAAGCACAGATACGCAGTATTTT. Translating it yields CASSPLEVGKSTDTQYF.

This clonotype turned up a few times. J is TRBJ2-1 and V is TRBV20-1, with 8 positions matching TRBD2. Germline V gene data show CDR1 as DFQATT and CDR2 as SNEGSKA (reference sequence). This CDR3 comprises 15 residues. The V gene end was trimmed by 3 bases and the J gene end by 6 bases; junction bases not matched to a gene: 10. The CDR3 DNA is TGCAGTGCTAGGCTTATCCGGGGGGGGGGCAATGAGCAGTTCTTC. It encodes CSARLIRGGGNEQFF.

This CDR3 reads CASSYGGSPSGNTIYF. The CDR3 region has the DNA TGTGCCAGCAGTTACGGCGGCAGCCCCTCTGGAAACACCATATATTTT. This chain connects TRBV6-2 or TRBV6-3 to TRBJ1-3; D uncertain. CDR1 and CDR2 from the germline V gene are MNHEY and SVGEGT. V was shortened by 2 bases and J by 0 bases, with 11 bases between the two germline ends. The CDR3 has 16 amino acids.

The rearrangement uses TRBV7-2 and TRBJ1-5; no clear D. There are 16 residues in the CDR3. CDR1 is SGHTA and CDR2 is FQGNSA in the germline V gene. V was trimmed by 2 bases and J by 3 bases, leaving 14 bases between them. The CDR3 protein is CASSLTLSDVNQPQHF. CDR3 DNA: TGTGCCAGCAGCTTAACCCTAAGCGACGTCAATCAGCCCCAGCATTTT. Complete variable domain (other parts from reference TRBV7-2 and TRBJ1-5): GAGVSQSPSNKVTEKGKDVELRCDPISGHTALYWYRQSLGQGLEFLIYFQGNSAPDKSGLPSDRFSAERTGGSVSTLTIQRTQQEDSAVYLCASSLTLSDVNQPQHFGDGTRLSIL.